This is a list of T cell receptor beta chains from one sample in a study of blood T cell repertoires in COVID-19. Clones were read by immunoSEQ multiplex PCR, and TCRdb kept only the in-frame ones, dropping some. Here the sample spans about 430,000 clones, roughly 90% being singletons. Sequenced: peripheral blood. The receptors stem from a man between 18 and 29 years old with COVID-19, enrolled during active disease. Each CDR3 is given with its conserved first and last residue. A D gene is named only where the DNA matches it firmly. For some rows the clone size is stated as once, few or many, or as a class when expanded; others skip it.

J gene,D gene,clone size,V gene,CDR3 DNA,CDR3 protein
TRBJ2-5,-,-,TRBV30,TGTGCCTGGAGTGTCCGCCCACGGTGGGAGACCCAGTACTTC,CAWSVRPRWETQYF
TRBJ2-5,TRBD2,-,TRBV7-2,TGTGCCACCTCGGGGGGGCCTAGTGAGACCCAGTACTTC,CATSGGPSETQYF
TRBJ2-3,TRBD2,-,TRBV18,TGTGCCAGCTCACCAATGATGTCTAGCGGAAAAGATACGCAGTATTTT,CASSPMMSSGKDTQYF
TRBJ2-5,-,-,TRBV3-1/TRBV3-2,TGTGCCAGCAGCCAAGATTCTGCGAAGACCCAGTACTTC,CASSQDSAKTQYF
TRBJ1-6,-,-,TRBV6-1,TGTGCCAGCAGTGAAGGCCACTGGGCGGGACGAGGGTCACCCCTCCACTTT,CASSEGHWAGRGSPLHF
TRBJ1-2,-,-,TRBV29-1,TGCAGCGTTGAATCATCGGGGTCTGGCTACACCTTC,CSVESSGSGYTF
TRBJ2-1,-,-,TRBV6-5,TGTGCCAGCAGGGTGGTGGAGGAGCAGTTCTTC,CASRVVEEQFF
TRBJ2-1,TRBD1,-,TRBV19,TGTGCCAGTAGAGACAGGGTTAAGGATGAGCAGTTCTTC,CASRDRVKDEQFF
TRBJ2-2,-,-,TRBV19,TGTGCCAGTAGTGTGCTCCTAGCGAAGGGGAACACCGGGGAGCTGTTTTTT,CASSVLLAKGNTGELFF
TRBJ2-3,-,-,TRBV19,TGTGCCAGTAGCCCTGGACAGACAGATACGCAGTATTTT,CASSPGQTDTQYF
TRBJ2-2,-,-,TRBV12-3/TRBV12-4,TGTGCCAGCAGTTCCCTGAACACCGGGGAGCTGTTTTTT,CASSSLNTGELFF
TRBJ2-7,TRBD1,once,TRBV25-1,TGTGCCAGCAAGACAGGGAACGAGCAGTACTTC,CASKTGNEQYF
TRBJ1-5,-,-,TRBV24-1,TGTGCCACCAGTGACAGGGACACCTCGCAGCCCCAGCATTTT,CATSDRDTSQPQHF
TRBJ1-1,-,-,TRBV18,TGTGCCAGCTCACCAGGGGGGATGAACACTGAAGCTTTCTTT,CASSPGGMNTEAFF
TRBJ2-5,-,-,TRBV11-2,TGTGCCAGCAGCTTAGGGGCAGAAGGGACCCAGTACTTC,CASSLGAEGTQYF
TRBJ1-2,-,-,TRBV7-9,TGTGCCAGCAGCTTAGTTTCACAGGGCTATGGCTACACCTTC,CASSLVSQGYGYTF
TRBJ1-4,-,-,TRBV7-9,TGTGCCAGCAGCTTGCCCCAGGGTCGACTGTTTTTT,CASSLPQGRLFF
TRBJ1-1,-,-,TRBV2,TGTGCCAGCAGTGAAAGGGGAGGCACTGAAGCTTTCTTT,CASSERGGTEAFF
TRBJ1-4,TRBD1,-,TRBV25-1,TGTGCCAGCAGTCCCGGGACAGTTGCAACTAATGAAAAACTGTTTTTT,CASSPGTVATNEKLFF
TRBJ2-7,TRBD1,-,TRBV6-5,TGTGCCAGCAGGGGGGACAGCTACTACGAGCAGTACTTC,CASRGDSYYEQYF
TRBJ2-2,-,-,TRBV10-1,TGCGCCAGCAGTAGGGACGGAGGGAGGACCGGGGAGCTGTTTTTT,CASSRDGGRTGELFF
TRBJ2-3,-,-,TRBV5-5,TGTGCCAGCAGCTCCGGGACTTACACAGATACGCAGTATTTT,CASSSGTYTDTQYF
TRBJ1-1,-,-,TRBV27,TGTGCCAGCAGTCTGACCGTTGTCAGGGCCACTGAAGCTTTCTTT,CASSLTVVRATEAFF
TRBJ1-4,-,once,TRBV18,TGTGCCAGCTCAAGAATCCAGACAGGCGGCGGGGAAAAACTGTTTTTT,CASSRIQTGGGEKLFF
TRBJ2-7,-,-,TRBV10-1,TGCGCCAGCAGCCGGGGGACCTACGAGCAGTACTTC,CASSRGTYEQYF
TRBJ2-1,TRBD2,-,TRBV20-1,TGCAGTGCTAGTCTGCCGGGGGGGTACAATGAGCAGTTCTTC,CSASLPGGYNEQFF
TRBJ1-1,-,-,TRBV19,TGTGCCAGTAGTCCGCTTCTCGGACAGAAGGGCACTGAAGCTTTCTTT,CASSPLLGQKGTEAFF
TRBJ2-1,TRBD2,-,TRBV7-8,TGTGCCAGCAGTCGAGGACTAGCCGATGAGCAGTTCTTC,CASSRGLADEQFF
TRBJ2-7,-,-,TRBV10-3,TGTGCCATCAGTGAGGTAGGGGAAAGCTACGAGCAGTACTTC,CAISEVGESYEQYF